The 23 T cell receptor beta chains reported below all come from one sample, sequenced in a study of blood T cell repertoires in COVID-19. Assay used: immunoSEQ multiplex PCR; TCRdb lists only in-frame clones, some missing. The sample gives 150,000 or so clones, about nine tenths of which show up once; approximately 10% is in the top ten. The sample comprised peripheral blood. These receptors all stem from a woman in her seventies with COVID-19, enrolled during active disease.

V and J are TRBV19 and TRBJ1-6; 10 bases are a match to TRBD1. CDR1 is LNHDA and CDR2 is SQIVND in the germline V gene (reference sequence). This CDR3 has 16 residues. J lost 4 bases, V lost 5 bases, and 5 bases had no gene match. The CDR3 DNA sequence: TGTGCCAGTAGTGCGGACAGGGGGACGTATAATTCACCCCTCCACTTT. Protein: CASSADRGTYNSPLHF.

This chain joins TRBV30 and TRBJ2-2; 8 positions agree with TRBD2. With V trimmed by 3 bases and J by 3 bases, 6 bases remained unmatched. Germline CDR1 reads GTSNPN; CDR2 reads SVGIG (reference sequence). CDR3 length: 15 amino acids. CDR3 in amino acids: CAWRLKAGDTGELFF. As DNA, the CDR3 is TGTGCCTGGAGATTGAAAGCGGGGGACACCGGGGAGCTGTTTTTT.

About this clone itself: One end of the junction varies from germline; a read error may be responsible. Other DNA sequences in this sample translate to the same CDR3. This chain links TRBV5-6 with TRBJ1-2; possibly TRBD1 for D (6 bases). The CDR3 is 14 amino acids. Germline V gene lookup returns CDR1 SGHDT and CDR2 YYEEEE. The CDR3 DNA reads TGTGCCAGCAGCTTGGGAGACAGGCTCTATGGTTACACCTTC. This gives the protein CASSLGDRLYGYTF.

The chain uses TRBV19 and TRBJ2-3; possible D gene TRBD2, 6 bases. There are 15 residues in the CDR3. V lost 3 bases and J lost 2, with 12 bases in between. Germline CDR1 and CDR2: LNHDA and SQIVND (reference sequence). The CDR3 here is CASSIGGALTDTQYF. The CDR3 bases are TGTGCCAGTAGTATCGGCGGGGCTCTCACAGATACGCAGTATTTT.

The chain has TRBV7-9 and TRBJ2-1; 8 bases match TRBD2. The V gene end was trimmed by 5 bases and the J gene end by 8 bases; junction bases not matched to a gene: 11. From germline, CDR1 is SEHNR and CDR2 FQNEAQ (reference sequence). The CDR3 length is 15 residues. In DNA form, the CDR3 reads TGTGCCAGCAGCACGGTTAATAGCGGGGTCGATGAGCAGTTCTTC. Amino acid sequence: CASSTVNSGVDEQFF.

This chain joins TRBV7-9 and TRBJ1-5, with TRBD1 identical over 9 bases. CDR3 size: 15 residues. CDR1 is SEHNR and CDR2 is FQNEAQ in the germline V gene (reference sequence). With V trimmed by 5 bases and J by 3 bases, 5 bases remained unmatched. The CDR3 DNA follows: TGTGCCAGCAGCGCGGGACAGGGCCCCAATCAGCCCCAGCATTTT. Translated, it gives CASSAGQGPNQPQHF.

This sequence joins TRBV29-1 and TRBJ1-1; a possible D gene is TRBD1 (6 bases). This CDR3 is built from 16 residues. Between the trimmed V and J ends, which lost 7 bases and 5 bases, there was a span of 26 bases. Germline lookup yields CDR1 SQVTM and CDR2 ANQGSEA. The CDR3 bases are TGCAGCGCCCGAAGAGGGACTCGGGGGGCTGGGACTGAAGCTTTCTTT. Translating gives CSARRGTRGAGTEAFF.

This clone has only a few counts. V is TRBV27 and J is TRBJ2-1; 11 nucleotides agree with TRBD2. CDR1 and CDR2 from the germline V gene are MNHEY and SMNVEV (reference sequence). Losses at the gene ends were 7 bases for V and 10 bases for J; bases not matched to a gene: 9. This CDR3 spans 14 amino acids. The CDR3 loop is CASTRSGGAGEQFF. The CDR3 nucleotides read TGTGCCAGCACCCGTAGCGGGGGGGCTGGAGAGCAGTTCTTC.

The chain combines TRBV29-1 with TRBJ2-7; D is possibly TRBD2 (5 bases). The CDR3 is 13 residues long. Germline-derived CDR1 and CDR2 are SQVTM and ANQGSEA. Trimming removed 4 bases from V and 6 bases from J, with 16 bases in between. CDR3 protein: CSVVYTPRGEQYF. The CDR3 nucleotides read TGCAGCGTTGTGTACACCCCTCGGGGCGAGCAGTACTTC.

The CDR3 spells CASSAGQGDYNSPLHF. CDR3 in DNA: TGTGCCAGCAGCGCCGGACAGGGGGACTATAATTCACCCCTCCACTTT. V usage is TRBV7-9 and J usage is TRBJ1-6; 10 bases match TRBD1. The CDR3 covers 16 residues. Germline loops: CDR1 SEHNR, CDR2 FQNEAQ (reference sequence). J was trimmed by 3 bases and V by 5 bases; bases with no gene match: 4.

The CDR3 DNA reads as TGTGCCAGCAGTTTACCGGGGAAGGAGGCCGGGGAGCTGTTTTTT. Translated, it gives CASSLPGKEAGELFF. V gene TRBV27 combines with J gene TRBJ2-2, with D tentatively TRBD2 (5 bases). The CDR3 covers 15 residues. Trimming cost V 2 bases and J 6 bases, with 13 bases left between them. Looked up from germline, CDR1 is MNHEY and CDR2 is SMNVEV (reference sequence).

J is TRBJ2-2 and V is TRBV3-1 (or the pseudogene TRBV3-2); D is undetermined. Germline V lookup: CDR1 LGHDT, CDR2 YNNKEL (reference sequence). The CDR3 sequence is 13 residues long. V shed 6 bases and J shed 6 bases, with 11 bases lying between them. The CDR3: CASSPGGAGELFF. CDR3 DNA sequence: TGTGCCAGCAGTCCTGGTGGAGCCGGGGAGCTGTTTTTT.

CDR3 amino acids: CASSPPSGFSYEQYF. The CDR3 DNA reads as TGTGCCAGCAGCCCACCTAGCGGGTTCTCCTACGAGCAGTACTTC. The chain carries TRBV5-8 and TRBJ2-7, with 8 positions matching TRBD2. After removal of 4 bases from V and 0 bases from J, the junction contained 6 bases not matched to a gene. Germline V CDR1 and CDR2: SGHTS, YDEGEE. The CDR3 totals 15 residues.

The chain uses TRBV4-1 and TRBJ1-1, with TRBD1 matching 7 bases. From germline, CDR1 is MGHRA and CDR2 YSYEKL. This CDR3 is built from 15 residues. V dropped 3 bases and J dropped 2; count of bases not matched to a gene: 6. In DNA form, the CDR3 reads TGCGCCAGCAGCCAGAGGACAGGCGTAAACACTGAAGCTTTCTTT. This sequence encodes CASSQRTGVNTEAFF.

As regards this clone: One end of the junction fails to match germline, which may point to a read error. The genes are TRBV3-1 (or the pseudogene TRBV3-2) and TRBJ1-3; D is possibly TRBD1 (5 bases). The germline V gene has CDR1 LGHDT and CDR2 YNNKEL (reference sequence). This CDR3 region has 15 residues. The CDR3 sequence: CASSWRQNSGSTIYF. CDR3 nucleotide sequence: TGTGCCAGCTCATGGAGACAGAACTCTGGAAGCACCATATATTTT.

The rearrangement joins TRBV5-4 to TRBJ1-1, with 12 nucleotides matching TRBD1. The CDR3 runs to 17 residues. Germline CDR1 and CDR2: SGHNT and YYREEE (reference sequence). V lost 2 bases, J lost 5 bases, and 10 bases stayed unmatched. The CDR3 DNA sequence: TGTGCCAGCAGCTTCCGGGACAGGGGGCGGGAGGGGACTGAAGCTTTCTTT. Its protein is CASSFRDRGREGTEAFF.

This chain connects TRBV7-2 to TRBJ2-5; tentatively, D is TRBD2 (7 bases). The CDR3 totals 16 residues. V was pared by 5 bases and J by 9 bases, with 25 bases between. CDR1 and CDR2 (germline): SGHTA, FQGNSA. CDR3 sequence reads: CASSPEGGGIVGAQYF. The CDR3 DNA reads TGTGCCAGCAGCCCGGAAGGCGGGGGCATTGTTGGGGCCCAGTACTTC. Together with reference TRBV7-2 and TRBJ2-5, the CDR3 gives the full variable domain: GAGVSQSPSNKVTEKGKDVELRCDPISGHTALYWYRQSLGQGLEFLIYFQGNSAPDKSGLPSDRFSAERTGGSVSTLTIQRTQQEDSAVYLCASSPEGGGIVGAQYFGPGTRLLVL.

This chain links TRBV28 with TRBJ2-7; weak D call: TRBD2 (7 bases). CDR3 size: 17 residues. Germline CDR1 and CDR2: MDHEN and SYDVKM. The V and J ends lost 1 base and 1 base respectively, with 17 bases between them. The CDR3 coding sequence is TGTGCCAGCAGTTTATCGGGGGGCTTTTTTGGGTCCTACGAGCAGTACTTC. This encodes CASSLSGGFFGSYEQYF.

V usage is TRBV5-5 and J usage is TRBJ2-7; 7 positions match TRBD1. CDR3 length: 14 residues. The V gene's germline CDR1 is SGHKS and CDR2 YYEKEE (reference sequence). The V gene end was trimmed by 4 bases and the J gene end by 1 base; junction bases not matched to a gene: 5. CDR3 DNA sequence: TGTGCCAGCAGCCTACGGACAGGATCCTACGAGCAGTACTTC. Amino acid sequence: CASSLRTGSYEQYF.

This chain links TRBV5-5 with TRBJ2-3, with a tentative D call TRBD1 (5 bases). The germline gives CDR1 SGHKS, CDR2 YYEKEE (reference sequence). This CDR3 comprises 15 residues. V dropped 2 bases and J dropped 4 bases, with 14 bases sitting between them. CDR3 nucleotides: TGTGCCAGCAGCTTATCAGGGAACGGTGCAGATACGCAGTATTTT. Translation gives CASSLSGNGADTQYF.

The chain has TRBV5-1 and TRBJ2-3, with 12 bases aligning to TRBD2. The CDR3 has 16 residues. With V trimmed by 4 bases and J by 7 bases, 10 bases remained unmatched. CDR1 SGHRS and CDR2 YFSETQ come from the germline V gene. The CDR3 is CASSPLGLAGGHTQYF. The CDR3 coding sequence is TGCGCCAGCAGCCCCCTCGGGCTAGCGGGGGGGCATACGCAGTATTTT.

The chain is built from TRBV7-8 and TRBJ1-6, with TRBD1 identical over 10 bases. V lost 7 bases, J lost 6 bases, and 12 bases stayed unmatched. Per germline, CDR1 SGHVS and CDR2 FQNEAQ. The CDR3 is made up of 17 amino acids. The CDR3 DNA sequence: TGTGCCAGCAACCTCGCCGGGACAGGGGCGGGTAATTCACCCCTCCACTTT. Protein: CASNLAGTGAGNSPLHF. The whole variable domain, filled in from reference TRBV7-8 and TRBJ1-6, reads GAGVSQSPRYKVAKRGQDVALRCDPISGHVSLFWYQQALGQGPEFLTYFQNEAQLDKSGLPSDRFFAERPEGSVSTLKIQRTQQEDSAVYLCASNLAGTGAGNSPLHFGNGTRLTVT.

The gene calls are TRBV24-1 and TRBJ1-1, with D unresolved. Trimming pared 5 bases from V and 5 bases from J, leaving 14 bases between. Per the germline V gene, CDR1 is KGHDR and CDR2 is SFDVKD. The CDR3 loop spans 14 amino acids. This CDR3 reads CATSGGSLGTEAFF. The CDR3 region has the DNA TGTGCCACCAGTGGAGGATCCCTCGGGACTGAAGCTTTCTTT.